Listed below are T cell receptor beta chains from one sample, sequenced in a study of blood T cell repertoires in COVID-19. The assay was immunoSEQ multiplex PCR, and TCRdb's table has in-frame clones only and misses some. The top ten hold approximately 7.3% of the sample, which has over 150,000 clones, roughly four fifths seen once. The specimen sequenced was PBMCs or T cells enriched from blood (not recorded which). All receptors come from a middle-aged man who had recovered from COVID-19. Each CDR3 is given with its conserved first and last residue. A D gene is named only where the DNA matches it firmly. The size field is filled for only some rows; it gives once, few, many or a size class.

-	TRBV6-2/TRBV6-3	-	TRBJ1-2	CASSYLWAPDYGYTF	TGTGCCAGCAGTTACTTATGGGCACCAGACTATGGCTACACCTTC
TRBD2	TRBV6-5	-	TRBJ2-7	CASRPGLAEGYEQYF	TGTGCCAGCAGACCGGGACTAGCGGAAGGTTACGAGCAGTACTTC
TRBD1	TRBV20-1	-	TRBJ1-1	CSARQGEEAFF	TGCAGTGCGCGACAGGGGGAAGAAGCTTTCTTT
-	TRBV11-2	-	TRBJ2-5	CASSLEGGVTQYF	TGTGCCAGCAGCTTAGAGGGCGGGGTGACCCAGTACTTC
-	TRBV5-6	-	TRBJ1-4	CASSFTGINGEKLFF	TGTGCCAGCAGCTTTACAGGTATCAATGGAGAAAAACTGTTTTTT
-	TRBV7-2	-	TRBJ2-7	CASRLPSSYEQYF	TGTGCCAGCAGGCTCCCTAGCTCCTACGAGCAGTACTTC
TRBD1	TRBV7-9	-	TRBJ1-4	CASSPPNTGAEKLFF	TGTGCCAGCAGCCCACCCAATACAGGGGCCGAAAAACTGTTTTTT
TRBD2	TRBV6-5	-	TRBJ2-1	CASSYTYSGGHEQFF	TGTGCCAGCAGTTACACGTATAGCGGGGGTCATGAGCAGTTCTTC
TRBD1	TRBV27	-	TRBJ1-5	CASSFSTGSNQPQHF	TGTGCCAGCAGTTTTTCGACAGGGAGTAATCAGCCCCAGCATTTT
-	TRBV18	once	TRBJ1-6	CASSPFAEYNSPLHF	TGTGCCAGCTCACCATTCGCGGAATATAATTCACCCCTCCACTTT
-	TRBV3-1/TRBV3-2	-	TRBJ1-2	CASSQAGINYGYTF	TGTGCCAGCAGCCAAGCGGGAATTAACTATGGCTACACCTTC
TRBD1	TRBV19	-	TRBJ1-1	CASSSYRGSEAFF	TGTGCCAGTAGTAGTTACAGGGGGTCCGAAGCTTTCTTT
TRBD2	TRBV2	-	TRBJ2-2	CASSPGLAGANTGELFF	TGTGCCAGTTCCCCGGGACTAGCGGGGGCGAACACCGGGGAGCTGTTTTTT
-	TRBV4-1	-	TRBJ2-1	CASSQDQQGGNEQFF	TGCGCCAGCAGCCAAGATCAGCAGGGCGGCAATGAGCAGTTCTTC
TRBD1	TRBV28	many	TRBJ1-2	CASSPMGQGGTKGFGYTF	TGTGCCAGCAGTCCAATGGGACAGGGAGGGACGAAAGGGTTTGGCTACACCTTC
TRBD2	TRBV7-2	-	TRBJ2-2	CASSLDSGATGELFF	TGTGCCAGCAGCTTAGATAGCGGGGCAACCGGGGAGCTGTTTTTT